This T cell receptor (beta chain) stems from a study of blood T cell repertoires in COVID-19. About the research overall: Sources were T cells, B-cell-depleted T cells, or PBMCs; the material itself was cDNA or gDNA.

CDR3 size: 15 residues. The trim removed 3 bases at V and 6 bases at J, leaving 3 bases unmatched. Germline lookup yields CDR1 SEHNR and CDR2 FQNEAQ (reference sequence). This clone has a handful of counts. TCRdb's copy holds only in-frame clones and misses some; the assay was immunoSEQ multiplex PCR. The data hold more than 150,000 clones, with less than 85% observed a single time. V gene TRBV7-9 combines with J gene TRBJ1-5, with 12 bases that match TRBD1. The receptor's source is a man over 45 who had recovered from COVID-19. Source material: peripheral blood. In DNA, the CDR3 is TGTGCCAGCAGCTTGGGACAGGGGGCTGCTCAGCCCCAGCATTTT. Its protein is CASSLGQGAAQPQHF.